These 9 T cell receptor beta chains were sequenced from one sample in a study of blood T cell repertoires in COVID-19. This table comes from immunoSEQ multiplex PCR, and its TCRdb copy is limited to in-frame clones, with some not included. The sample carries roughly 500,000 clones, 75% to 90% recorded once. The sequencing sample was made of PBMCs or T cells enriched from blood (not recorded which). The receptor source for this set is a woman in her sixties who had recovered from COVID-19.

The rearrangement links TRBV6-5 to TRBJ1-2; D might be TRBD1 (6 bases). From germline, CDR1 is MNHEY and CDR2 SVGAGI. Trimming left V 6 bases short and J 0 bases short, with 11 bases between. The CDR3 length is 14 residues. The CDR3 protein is CASRPQGSNYGYTF. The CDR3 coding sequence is TGTGCCAGCAGACCTCAGGGGTCTAACTATGGCTACACCTTC.

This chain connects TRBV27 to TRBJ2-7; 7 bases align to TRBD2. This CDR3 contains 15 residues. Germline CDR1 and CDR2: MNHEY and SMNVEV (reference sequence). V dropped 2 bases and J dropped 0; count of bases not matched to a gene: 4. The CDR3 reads CASSLAGVNSYEQYF. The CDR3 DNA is TGTGCCAGCAGTTTAGCGGGGGTGAACTCCTACGAGCAGTACTTC.

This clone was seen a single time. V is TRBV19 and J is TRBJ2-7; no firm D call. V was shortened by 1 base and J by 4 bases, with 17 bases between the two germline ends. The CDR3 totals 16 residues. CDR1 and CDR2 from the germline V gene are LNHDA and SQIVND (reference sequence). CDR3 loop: CASSIGFGRSLYEQYF. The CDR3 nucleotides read TGTGCCAGTAGTATAGGGTTCGGCAGGTCATTGTACGAGCAGTACTTC.

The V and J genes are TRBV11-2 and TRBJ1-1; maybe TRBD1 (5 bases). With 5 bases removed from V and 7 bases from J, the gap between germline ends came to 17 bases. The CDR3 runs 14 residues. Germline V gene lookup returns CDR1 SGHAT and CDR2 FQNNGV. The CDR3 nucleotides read TGTGCCAGCAGCCCTCAGGGTTTTTCAGGTGAAGCTTTCTTT. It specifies CASSPQGFSGEAFF.

The CDR3: CASSLGGLSSPLHF. The CDR3 bases are TGTGCCAGCTCCTTGGGGGGGCTCTCATCACCCCTCCACTTT. This chain links TRBV18 with TRBJ1-6; possibly TRBD1 for D (6 bases). CDR1 is KGHSH and CDR2 is LQKENI in the germline V gene. V was clipped by 6 bases and J by 10 bases, with 16 bases between them. The CDR3 is 14 amino acids.

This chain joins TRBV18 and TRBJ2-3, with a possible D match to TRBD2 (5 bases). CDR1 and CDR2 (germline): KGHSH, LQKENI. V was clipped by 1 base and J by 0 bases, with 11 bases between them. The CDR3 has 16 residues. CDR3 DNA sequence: TGTGCCAGCTCACCACGAGGGCGGTCTAGCACAGATACGCAGTATTTT. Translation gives CASSPRGRSSTDTQYF.

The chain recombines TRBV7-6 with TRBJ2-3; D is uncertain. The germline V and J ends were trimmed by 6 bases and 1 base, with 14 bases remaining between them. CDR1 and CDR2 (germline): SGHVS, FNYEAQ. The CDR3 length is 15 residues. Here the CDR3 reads CASSEAYRRTDTQYF. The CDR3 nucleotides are TGTGCCAGCAGTGAGGCGTACCGTCGCACAGATACGCAGTATTTT.

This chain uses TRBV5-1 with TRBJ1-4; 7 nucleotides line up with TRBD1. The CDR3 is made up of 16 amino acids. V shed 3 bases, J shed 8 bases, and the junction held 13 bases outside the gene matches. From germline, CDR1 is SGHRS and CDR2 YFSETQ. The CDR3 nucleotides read TGCGCCAGCAGCTCCGCCTCAGGGGGGTCAAAAGAAAAACTGTTTTTT. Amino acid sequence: CASSSASGGSKEKLFF.

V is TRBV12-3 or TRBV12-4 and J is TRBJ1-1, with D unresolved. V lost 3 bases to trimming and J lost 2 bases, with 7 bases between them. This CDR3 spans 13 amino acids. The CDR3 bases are TGTGCCAGCAGTTTTACAGCAAACACTGAAGCTTTCTTT. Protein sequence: CASSFTANTEAFF.